This T cell receptor beta chain was sequenced in a study of identical twins. Whole-study results and caveats: Without tracking the same donors, conclusions rested on cross-sectional statistical analysis.

About this clonotype: Its matching antigen is unknown.

There are 16 residues in the CDR3. The germline gives CDR1 MNHEY, CDR2 SVGEGT. V was cut by 5 bases and J by 2 bases, with 13 bases left in between. MiXCR, applied by TCRdb to the 5' RACE reads, yields one record per CDR3 protein. This sample has 650,000 to 750,000 distinct CDR3 sequences, with roughly 20% found just once. These records were also assigned to another study, of T cells expressing NK-cell markers.

What was sequenced was PBMCs. The chain has TRBV6-2 or TRBV6-3 and TRBJ2-6; D is ambiguous. The source of this sequence is a woman aged 18-29 years in good health. CDR3 DNA sequence: TGTGCCAGCAGTCCCCTACTGGATCCTGGGGCCAACGTCCTGACTTTC. This encodes CASSPLLDPGANVLTF.